The rows below give T cell receptor beta chains drawn from one sample of a study of vaccination effects on CD4 cells after COVID-19. No cognate antigen is known for these TCRs. Method: immunoSEQ multiplex PCR; TCRdb's copy keeps in-frame clones and lacks some. The repertoire holds roughly 30,000 clones, with about 70% as singletons. This specimen consisted of CD4+ T cells from PBMCs cultured without peptide, obtained before COVID-19 vaccination. The receptor source for this set is a human donor who received a COVID-19 vaccine. CDR3s include the opening cysteine and the closing phenylalanine or tryptophan. D genes are given only for firm matches. Size is omitted from some rows. Given values are once, few, many or a class for expanded clones.

V,J,size,D,DNA,CDR3
TRBV10-3,TRBJ2-5,.,.,TGTGCCATCAGGGGAGGGGGTCTACAGGGGGACGGAGAGACCCAGTACTTC,CAIRGGGLQGDGETQYF
TRBV19,TRBJ1-2,.,.,TGTGCCAGCCGCCCCAGCCGACGCCGAGGGGGTGATGGCTACACCTTC,CASRPSRRRGGDGYTF
TRBV6-5,TRBJ1-3,.,TRBD1,TGTGCCAGCAGCGGACAGGGCAATGGAAACACCATATATTTT,CASSGQGNGNTIYF
TRBV12-3/TRBV12-4,TRBJ2-5,.,.,TGTGCCAGCAGCCGACAGAGCCAAGAGACCCAGTACTTC,CASSRQSQETQYF
TRBV7-9,TRBJ1-2,few,.,TGTGCCAGCAGCCAGGTCAGGGGTTTGTATGGCTACACCTTC,CASSQVRGLYGYTF
TRBV5-1,TRBJ2-3,.,.,TGCGCCAGCAGCTCCACCGGACAGACTAGCACAGATACGCAGTATTTT,CASSSTGQTSTDTQYF
TRBV6-5,TRBJ1-1,.,TRBD1,TGTGCCAGCAGATCTCAACAGGGGTACACTGAAGCTTTCTTT,CASRSQQGYTEAFF
TRBV27,TRBJ2-7,.,TRBD1,TGTGCCAGCAGTTTGGTTGGACAGGGTCTCTACGAGCAGTACTTC,CASSLVGQGLYEQYF
TRBV27,TRBJ1-2,.,.,TGTGCCAGCAGTTCTCCGGGCCGCTATGGCTACACCTTC,CASSSPGRYGYTF
TRBV5-1,TRBJ1-1,.,.,TGCGCCAGCAGCTTGGTCCCGGGTTTTGGCGGTGAAGCTTTCTTT,CASSLVPGFGGEAFF
TRBV25-1,TRBJ2-1,.,.,TGTGCCAGCAGTGATATGGGCGGGTATGCCTACAATGAGCAGTTCTTC,CASSDMGGYAYNEQFF
TRBV11-2,TRBJ2-3,.,TRBD2,TGTGCCAGCAGCCCCCGGACTAGCGTTATCACAGATACGCAGTATTTT,CASSPRTSVITDTQYF
TRBV10-3,TRBJ2-3,.,.,TGTGCCATCAGTGAGTCGGAGGATACGCAGTATTTT,CAISESEDTQYF
TRBV6-5,TRBJ1-1,.,.,TGTGCCAGCCTTCCGCAGGGGTGGGTCACTGAAGCTTTCTTT,CASLPQGWVTEAFF
TRBV5-1,TRBJ1-2,few,.,TGCGCCAGCAGCTTGGAGGGCGATGTGAGTGGCTACACCTTC,CASSLEGDVSGYTF
TRBV2,TRBJ1-4,once,TRBD1,TGTGCCAGCATCTTTAACAGGGGAACTAATGAAAAACTGTTTTTT,CASIFNRGTNEKLFF
TRBV6-5,TRBJ1-4,few,.,TGTGCCAGCATCGCGGGGGGCACTAATGAAAAACTGTTTTTT,CASIAGGTNEKLFF
TRBV5-8,TRBJ1-1,.,.,TGTGCCAGCAGCCTCTGGACGGGGAATGTTGAAGCTTTCTTT,CASSLWTGNVEAFF
TRBV19,TRBJ2-2,.,TRBD1,TGTGCCAGTAGTCTATACAGGGGATCGAACACCGGGGAGCTGTTTTTT,CASSLYRGSNTGELFF
TRBV9,TRBJ2-5,.,.,TGTGCCAGCAGCGTAGCAAATCGAGAGACCCAGTACTTC,CASSVANRETQYF
TRBV9,TRBJ2-2,.,TRBD2,TGTGCCAGCAGCGTAGCTACGCGGGGGGGCACCGGGGAGCTGTTTTTT,CASSVATRGGTGELFF
TRBV19,TRBJ2-7,.,TRBD1,TGTGCCAGTAGCCTATCCGGGACAGGCTCCTACGAGCAGTACTTC,CASSLSGTGSYEQYF
TRBV3-1/TRBV3-2,TRBJ2-1,.,TRBD2,TGTGCCAGCAGCCATCTAGCGGGAGGTGGTGAGCAGTTCTTC,CASSHLAGGGEQFF
TRBV24-1,TRBJ2-1,.,TRBD2,TGTGCCACCAGTGATCCGCGGACTAGCGGGGTCGGTGAGCAGTTCTTC,CATSDPRTSGVGEQFF
TRBV5-8,TRBJ2-4,.,.,TGTGCCAGCGGGGGTGGTACCTATGGCATTCAGTACTTC,CASGGGTYGIQYF
TRBV7-2,TRBJ1-3,few,.,TGTGCCAGCAGCGCGATGACGCCGGGGTCTGGAAACACCATATATTTT,CASSAMTPGSGNTIYF
TRBV6-5,TRBJ2-1,few,.,TGTGCCAGCAGTTACTCAGGGGGGGTTTGGACTGAGCAGTTCTTC,CASSYSGGVWTEQFF
TRBV6-5,TRBJ2-1,.,TRBD2,TGTGCCAGCATCAGGAGCGGGGGCCGGTACAATGAGCAGTTCTTC,CASIRSGGRYNEQFF
TRBV7-2,TRBJ1-2,few,TRBD1,TGTGCCAGCATCTTGGGAGGGACAGGGAACTATGGCTACACCTTC,CASILGGTGNYGYTF
TRBV9,TRBJ2-3,once,.,TGTGCCAGCAGCGTTGGGGGGTACCCGGATACGCAGTATTTT,CASSVGGYPDTQYF
TRBV11-2,TRBJ1-1,.,.,TGTGCCAGCAGCTTAGAGTTAGGTAAGGCAAGGACTGAAGCTTTCTTT,CASSLELGKARTEAFF
TRBV7-9,TRBJ2-5,.,TRBD2,TGTGCCAGCAGGAGACTAGCGGGAGGAGGGGAGACCCAGTACTTC,CASRRLAGGGETQYF
TRBV6-5,TRBJ2-3,.,TRBD1,TGTGCCAGCACCGGGACAGGGTTACGGACAGATACGCAGTATTTT,CASTGTGLRTDTQYF
TRBV27,TRBJ1-5,.,.,TGTGCCAGCAGTTCAGTTTTTGAGCAGTTTAGCAATCAGCCCCAGCATTTT,CASSSVFEQFSNQPQHF
TRBV7-9,TRBJ1-3,.,.,TGTGCCAGCAGCTTAGTCGGGGGCGACACCATATATTTT,CASSLVGGDTIYF
TRBV6-2/TRBV6-3,TRBJ2-7,.,TRBD2,TGTGCCAGCAGCTATCCGGGACTAGCGTACGACGAGCAGTACTTC,CASSYPGLAYDEQYF
TRBV30,TRBJ1-6,.,.,TGTGCCTGGAGTGTGTTAGGGGGTACAGGGAGAGATTCACCCCTCCACTTT,CAWSVLGGTGRDSPLHF
TRBV19,TRBJ1-2,.,TRBD1,TGTGCCAGTAGCAACCCAAGGGGGCTGGGCTATGGCTACACCTTC,CASSNPRGLGYGYTF
TRBV12-5,TRBJ2-7,.,.,TGTGCTAGTGGTTTGGACCAGGGATACGAGCAGTACTTC,CASGLDQGYEQYF
TRBV30,TRBJ1-4,.,TRBD1,TGTGCCTGGAGGCCGCCGGACAGGGGGCTTGAAAAACTGTTTTTT,CAWRPPDRGLEKLFF
TRBV2,TRBJ2-3,.,.,TGTGCCACCGCCGAGGAGGGTACGCAGTATTTT,CATAEEGTQYF
TRBV18,TRBJ1-4,.,TRBD1,TGTGCCAGCTCACTCATACCGGGGGACAGAGCCGAAAAACTGTTTTTT,CASSLIPGDRAEKLFF
TRBV25-1,TRBJ2-5,.,TRBD2,TGTGCCAGCAATAGCGGGGTAAAGACCCAGTACTTC,CASNSGVKTQYF
TRBV19,TRBJ1-3,.,.,TGTGCCAGTAGACTACGAGGTTCCCCCGGAAACACCATATATTTT,CASRLRGSPGNTIYF
TRBV5-5,TRBJ1-2,few,TRBD1,TGTGCCAGCAGCTTGGGTGGACAGGGGGCTAACTATGGCTACACCTTC,CASSLGGQGANYGYTF
TRBV12-3/TRBV12-4,TRBJ1-2,.,TRBD1,TGTGCCAGCAGTTTTTCAGGGGGCGACGGCTACACCTTC,CASSFSGGDGYTF
TRBV30,TRBJ1-5,.,.,TGTGCCTGGAGTCCGGGGGGCAATAATCAGCCCCAGCATTTT,CAWSPGGNNQPQHF